The sample holds one count of the clone carrying this T cell receptor beta chain. The data are from a study of blood T cell repertoires in COVID-19. V gave up 3 bases and J gave up 3 bases; unmatched junction bases: 14. There are 19 residues in the CDR3. Germline V gene sequence: CDR1 LNHDA, CDR2 SQIVND (reference sequence). Generated by immunoSEQ multiplex PCR, the TCRdb table keeps only in-frame clones and is missing some. Altogether tens of thousands of clones are present, 89% being singletons, with the ten largest covering around 5%. The chain joins TRBV19 to TRBJ2-2, with 9 nucleotides matching TRBD1. The material sequenced was peripheral blood. The clonotype originates from a woman aged 80 or older with active COVID-19. In DNA form, the CDR3 reads TGTGCCAGTAGTATCCTCCCCCCCTACAGGGGGCGGCACACCGGGGAGCTGTTTTTT. This sequence encodes CASSILPPYRGRHTGELFF.